These T cell receptor beta chains were read from a single sample in a study of cytomegalovirus exposure and HLA in healthy donors. Repertoires were generated with immunoSEQ multiplex PCR, while TCRdb's copy carries only in-frame clones and drops some. The sample lists about 110,000 clones, about 85% occurring once. Sequencing was performed on PBMCs. Source of these receptors: a woman under 30 in good health and CMV-seronegative. The conserved cysteine and the conserved F or W are not part of the CDR3 here.

cdr3_length v_call cdr3_aa
14 TRBV14 ASSQDRTGGLDEQF
13 TRBV27 ASSPRDRATYEQY
14 TRBV4-1 ASSQEAGGPQETQY
13 TRBV19 ASKQGPIGFYEQY
15 TRBV4-1 ASSRSVADERTYEQY
11 TRBV12-5 ASGLSPSDGYT
15 TRBV4-2 ASSQESTGTGVYGYT
12 TRBV7-9 ASSRGQGPYEQY
10 TRBV6-1 ASSPFSYEQY
13 TRBV7-6 ASSLRENANEKLF
11 TRBV19 ASSGTRGQSYT
15 TRBV19 ASSIVAGAEYSYEQY
13 TRBV10-2 ASSEMDRNNQPQH
13 TRBV6-5 ASSYGFASNTEAF
10 TRBV7-9 ASSLLMAEAF
16 TRBV11-3 ASSLGLAGAPHADTQY
13 TRBV5-6 ASSLVTGGTGELF
12 TRBV9 ASSQQGPSYEQY
6 TRBV2 ASGDRI
12 TRBV25-1 TSSDPVATGELF
12 TRBV7-9 ASSPKNGQETQY
9 TRBV6-6 ASRREETQY
13 TRBV7-2 ASSLGGNTYNEQF
14 TRBV6-5 ASSYSGESADTEAF
13 TRBV15 ATSRAAGMNTEAF
14 TRBV30 AWSSTYRVTNQPQH
11 TRBV5-4 ASSLGIDTEAF
11 TRBV28 ASSLEANTEAF
10 TRBV28 AIEGVGEKLF
12 TRBV27 ASSSYPLGAEAF
10 TRBV6-6 AATDPNTEAF
12 TRBV6-1 ASSEPGGSDTQY
15 TRBV5-1 ASSRGTGERSGNTIY
9 TRBV19 ASTGYNEQF
12 TRBV6-6 ASRTDRDGETQY
12 TRBV5-6 ASSLRGYYNEQF
11 TRBV25-1 ASRTGEAGELF
13 TRBV6-1 ASREEDSPADTQY
12 TRBV10-3 ANAPTANYNEQF
14 TRBV9 ASSVAAARGTDTQY
12 TRBV7-9 ASSPSGAYNEQF